This T cell receptor (beta chain) emerged from a study of identical twins (dated by TCRdb to 2016 to 2017). Looking at the study overall: TCR alpha and beta repertoires from monozygotic twins, unrelated adults of various ages and cord blood were deep-sequenced to test whether fetal clonotypes persist. To rule out contamination, replicate twin experiments were performed at different times with different library preparation protocols.

About this clonotype: Its antigen is not yet known. The input lacks base qualities; no much larger clone sits a single base away.

For CDR1 and CDR2, the germline V gene lists ENHRY and SYGVKD. Taken from cysteine to phenylalanine, the CDR3 has 13 residues. Just the 39-base CDR3 DNA is kept, in frame starting at base 1. Between the V and J ends, shortened by 10 bases and 4 bases respectively, the junction contains 14 bases. Every donor in the study was a healthy Caucasian. Libraries were built with 5' RACE. The reads were generated on an Illumina HiSeq 2000. Template switching introduced a universal primer binding site; the final cDNA contained a unique molecular identifier, enabling accurate counting of TCR cDNA molecules. First-strand cDNA for TCR alpha and beta chains was synthesized from specific primers in the conserved constant-segment region. To control for contamination, each cDNA library was double barcoded with a SMART-Mk sample barcode plus Illumina barcodes. TruSeq adapter sequences along with Illumina sample barcodes were introduced in two successive PCR steps. Sequencing of the TCR alpha and beta cDNA libraries was done on the Illumina HiSeq platform using custom primers. Turning to the authors' computational methods: Raw reads were processed with MiGEC to extract unique molecular identifiers, and MiXCR was used to determine CDR3 positions. For each individual, recombination models were inferred using an EM algorithm with the repgenHMM and IGoR tools. The tcR package in R was used for shared clonotype analysis, with sharing normalized by the product of cloneset sizes. To study raw recombination free of thymic and clonal selection effects, out-of-frame nonproductive sequences were analyzed. TCRdb reworked the public reads: Q25 trimming with fastp, MiXCR clone assembly, productive beta chains retained. Merged by CDR3 protein, the rows form single entries marked with the most common genes and DNA. The V and J calls were not made by the authors but by TCRdb's processing. The sample table contains 1.5 million to 2 million distinct CDR3 sequences; only one count was recorded for less than 35% of them. Around 0.25% of the sample rests with the top ten.

Overall study results and their limits: Out-of-frame TCR alpha sharing in monozygotic twins was systematically underestimated by recombination models, whereas sharing between unrelated individuals was in agreement with the recombination models. Because the same donors could not be followed over many years, the conclusions depended on cross-sectional statistical analysis. Zero-insertion analyses could be partly confounded by invariant T cells such as MAIT and iNKT, though diverse VJ usage argued against such confounding for most clonotypes. Fewer insertions were carried by abundant cord blood beta clonotypes; a weaker similar trend was observed in young adult naive repertoires, while no such trend was observed in memory repertoires. Excess twin sharing in beta out-of-frame sequences was weaker because fewer shared sequences lowered the signal-to-noise ratio. Compared with coincidental sharing between unrelated individuals, out-of-frame TCR alpha sequences shared between twins showed an excess of sequences with low generation probability.

Material: cord blood. Here the chain combines TRBV10-3 and TRBJ1-5, and possibly TRBD1, on 6 matching bases. The sequence was obtained from a newborn girl in good health. The CDR3 region has the sequence CATEAGENQPQHF. In nucleotides, the sequence is TGTGCCACAGAGGCAGGGGAAAATCAGCCCCAGCATTTT.